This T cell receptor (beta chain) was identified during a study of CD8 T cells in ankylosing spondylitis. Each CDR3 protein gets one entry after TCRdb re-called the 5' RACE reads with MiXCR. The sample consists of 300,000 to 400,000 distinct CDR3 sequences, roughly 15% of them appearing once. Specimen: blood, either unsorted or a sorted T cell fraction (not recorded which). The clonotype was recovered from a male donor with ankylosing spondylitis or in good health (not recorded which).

CDR3 sequence: CASSPSTTGELFF. Written as DNA, the CDR3 is TGCGCCAGCAGCCCCTCTACAACCGGGGAGCTGTTTTTT. The chain carries TRBV4-1 and TRBJ2-2; D remains ambiguous. Deletions cut 4 bases from V and 5 bases from J, with 8 bases between. Germline values: CDR1 MGHRA, CDR2 YSYEKL. The CDR3 is 13 amino acids.